This TCR beta chain was identified during a study of T cell repertoires in ileal Crohn's disease. The data were produced by immunoSEQ multiplex PCR, yet TCRdb's version contains in-frame clones alone and is incomplete. The profile shows approximately 7,000 clones, 74% of them singletons. Time point of the sample: proximal margin of the surgical specimen (macroscopically non-inflamed). The material sequenced was ileal tissue. The sequence was collected from an adult with Crohn's disease.

The CDR3 is CSVAGVRGVLTEAFF. The CDR3 region has the DNA TGCAGCGTTGCGGGCGTAAGGGGGGTGTTGACTGAAGCTTTCTTT. The J gene is TRBJ1-1, the V gene TRBV29-1; TRBD1 is a possible D gene (6 bases). From germline, CDR1 is SQVTM and CDR2 ANQGSEA. This CDR3 region has 15 residues. Trimming cost V 4 bases and J 5 bases, with 20 bases left between them.